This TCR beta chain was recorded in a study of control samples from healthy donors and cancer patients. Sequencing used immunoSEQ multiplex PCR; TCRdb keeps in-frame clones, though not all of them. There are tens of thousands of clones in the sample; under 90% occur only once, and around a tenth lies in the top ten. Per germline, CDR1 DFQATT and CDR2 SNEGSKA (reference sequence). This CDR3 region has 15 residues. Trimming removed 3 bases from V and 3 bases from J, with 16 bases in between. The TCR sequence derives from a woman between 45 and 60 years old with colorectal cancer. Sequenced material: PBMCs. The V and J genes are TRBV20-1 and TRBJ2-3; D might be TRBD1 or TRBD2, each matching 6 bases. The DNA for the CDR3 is TGCAGTGCTAGTGATCCGGGGGCAGGTACAGATACGCAGTATTTT. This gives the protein CSASDPGAGTDTQYF.